This entry lists 12 T cell receptor beta chains sequenced from one sample in a study of T-cell reconstitution after alpha-beta-depleted transplantation in children. A TCRbeta library incorporating unique molecular identifiers was prepared. TCRdb re-derived calls from the PCR reads in MiXCR, one entry per CDR3 protein. Here the sample spans around 500,000 distinct CDR3 sequences, approximately 12% being singletons. The material was PBMCs from the stem cell graft donor, obtained from the stem cell graft. These receptors came from a human donor who donated a stem cell graft to a child with combined immunodeficiency.

The rearrangement uses TRBV6-5 and TRBJ1-2; no definite D call. The ends were cut back, 6 bases at V and 2 bases at J, with 13 bases in the middle. In germline, CDR1 is MNHEY, CDR2 SVGAGI. This CDR3 is 14 amino acids long. CDR3 in amino acids: CASSSRAENYGYTF. The CDR3 coding sequence is TGTGCCAGCAGCAGCCGGGCCGAAAACTATGGCTACACCTTC.

This clonotype came up a few times. The chain has TRBV4-3 and TRBJ2-1, with 10 bases identical to TRBD2. The V gene end was trimmed by 2 bases and the J gene end by 2 bases; junction bases not matched to a gene: 6. CDR3 length: 17 amino acids. Germline assignment: CDR1 LGHNA and CDR2 YSLEER. Here the CDR3 reads CASSQSGTSVTYNEQFF. The CDR3 DNA reads TGCGCCAGCAGCCAATCTGGGACTAGCGTAACCTACAATGAGCAGTTCTTC.

The CDR3 sequence is CASRSDGYTDTQYF. CDR3 nucleotide sequence: TGTGCCAGCAGATCGGACGGATACACAGATACGCAGTATTTT. V gene TRBV12-3 or TRBV12-4 combines with J gene TRBJ2-3, with D unclear. The V end lost 6 bases, the J end lost 2 bases, and 12 bases lay between the germline ends. The CDR3 covers 14 residues.

This clonotype was seen more than once but under ten times. For the CDR3, the DNA is TGCAGCGTTGAAGTGGCAGCCTACGAGCAGTACTTC. It encodes CSVEVAAYEQYF. The V and J genes are TRBV29-1 and TRBJ2-7; D gene unclear. This CDR3 contains 12 residues. Looked up from germline, CDR1 is SQVTM and CDR2 is ANQGSEA. Trimming left V 1 base short and J 2 bases short, with 6 bases between.

This clonotype turned up a few times. This chain connects TRBV18 to TRBJ2-5; D unresolved. Trimming removed 2 bases from V and 5 bases from J, with 6 bases in between. This CDR3 has 12 residues. From germline, CDR1 is KGHSH and CDR2 LQKENI. The CDR3 sequence: CASSPNIETQYF. The CDR3 region has the DNA TGTGCCAGCTCACCAAATATCGAGACCCAGTACTTC.

The V and J genes are TRBV14 and TRBJ2-7; 8 bases match TRBD1. Trimming at V came to 1 base and at J to 7 bases, leaving 15 bases not matched to a gene. CDR1 is SGHDN and CDR2 is FVKESK in the germline V gene. This CDR3 has 17 residues. CDR3 region: CASSQAFVRQGAWEQYF. The CDR3 coding sequence is TGTGCCAGCAGCCAAGCTTTTGTCCGGCAGGGGGCCTGGGAGCAGTACTTC.

The V and J genes are TRBV7-3 and TRBJ1-1; no clear D gene. V was shortened by 1 base and J by 7 bases, with 10 bases between the two germline ends. CDR1 and CDR2 (germline): SGHTA, FQGTGA. There are 13 residues in the CDR3. CDR3 coding DNA: TGTGCCAGCAGCTTAATGGCAGATAGTGAAGCTTTCTTT. Translating gives CASSLMADSEAFF. The full variable domain, completed using reference TRBV7-3 and TRBJ1-1, is GAGVSQTPSNKVTEKGKYVELRCDPISGHTALYWYRQSLGQGPEFLIYFQGTGAADDSGLPNDRFFAVRPEGSVSTLKIQRTERGDSAVYLCASSLMADSEAFFGQGTRLTVV.

The rearrangement links TRBV29-1 to TRBJ2-5, with D perhaps TRBD2 (6 bases). Germline V CDR1 and CDR2: SQVTM, ANQGSEA. This CDR3 has 16 amino acids. V shed 4 bases and J shed 5 bases, with 23 bases lying between them. The CDR3 region is CSVARKGTDGRETQYF. In nucleotides, the CDR3 is TGCAGCGTTGCGAGAAAGGGGACGGATGGGAGGGAGACCCAGTACTTC.

CDR3 sequence: CSARSRTSGRRTYNEQFF. CDR3 sequence (DNA): TGCAGTGCTAGATCTCGGACTAGCGGGAGAAGGACCTACAATGAGCAGTTCTTC. This chain links TRBV20-1 with TRBJ2-1, with 13 bases identical to TRBD2. Germline loops: CDR1 DFQATT, CDR2 SNEGSKA (reference sequence). The CDR3 is 18 amino acids. V gave up 2 bases and J gave up 2 bases; unmatched junction bases: 9.

This clonotype was recorded many times. The V and J genes are TRBV29-1 and TRBJ2-1; D perhaps matches TRBD2 (5 bases). From germline, CDR1 is SQVTM and CDR2 ANQGSEA. The CDR3 totals 10 residues. V was shortened by 4 bases and J by 9 bases, with 7 bases between the two germline ends. The CDR3 DNA is TGCAGCGTTGGGAGCGGTGAGCAGTTCTTC. Its translation is CSVGSGEQFF.

The chain combines TRBV9 with TRBJ2-2; D gene uncertain. Germline-derived CDR1 and CDR2 are SGDLS and YYNGEE. This CDR3 is built from 16 residues. Between the trimmed V and J ends, which lost 2 bases and 4 bases, there was a span of 15 bases. This CDR3 is CASSVILAGSTGELFF. Written as DNA, the CDR3 is TGTGCCAGCAGCGTCATCCTGGCCGGGTCCACCGGGGAGCTGTTTTTT.

This clonotype appeared many times. The V call is TRBV10-3, the J call TRBJ2-7, with 7 bases fitting TRBD2. With V trimmed by 10 bases and J by 1 base, 13 bases remained unmatched. Germline lookup yields CDR1 ENHRY and CDR2 SYGVKD. This CDR3 is 15 amino acids long. In DNA, the CDR3 is TGTGCCACTACGGATTTGAGGGAGGGTTCCTACGAGCAGTACTTC. The encoded protein is CATTDLREGSYEQYF.